The 11 T cell receptor beta chains in this list originate from one sample, sequenced in a study of control samples from healthy donors and cancer patients. Produced via immunoSEQ multiplex PCR; TCRdb's table is partial and in-frame only. The sample has about 160,000 clones; around 94% are singletons. Sequencing was performed on PBMCs. The receptors originated from a man between 60 and 70 years old with colorectal cancer.

The V gene is TRBV18, the J gene TRBJ2-7, with TRBD1 matching 7 bases. With 3 bases clipped from V and 0 bases from J, the junction kept 8 bases outside the gene matches. CDR1 and CDR2 from the germline V gene are KGHSH and LQKENI. This CDR3 contains 16 residues. DNA for the CDR3: TGTGCCAGCTCACCTACAGGGGCCGCGGCCTCCTACGAGCAGTACTTC. Its translation: CASSPTGAAASYEQYF. The variable domain in full, completed from reference TRBV18 and TRBJ2-7, reads NAGVMQNPRHLVRRRGQEARLRCSPMKGHSHVYWYRQLPEEGLKFMVYLQKENIIDESGMPKERFSAEFPKEGPSILRIQQVVRGDSAAYFCASSPTGAAASYEQYFGPGTRLTVT.

The V gene is TRBV27, the J gene TRBJ2-3; D call uncertain. The V gene lost 7 bases and the J gene lost 6 bases, with 17 bases spanning the gap. Germline values: CDR1 MNHEY, CDR2 SMNVEV (reference sequence). The CDR3 consists of 14 residues. The CDR3, as DNA: TGTGCCAGCAAGCCCACGGTGGGTGCCGATACGCAGTATTTT. Its protein is CASKPTVGADTQYF.

This chain connects TRBV6-5 to TRBJ1-6, with D uncertain. This CDR3 spans 12 amino acids. V gave up 5 bases and J gave up 7 bases, with 6 bases separating them. Germline CDR1 and CDR2: MNHEY and SVGAGI. CDR3 coding DNA: TGTGCCAGCAGTCAGACGAATTCACCCCTCCACTTT. It codes for CASSQTNSPLHF.

The V gene is TRBV6-6, the J gene TRBJ1-1; 7 bases align to TRBD1. The trim removed 2 bases at V and 6 bases at J, leaving 12 bases unmatched. The CDR3 consists of 16 residues. The germline V gene encodes CDR1 MNHNY and CDR2 SVGAGI (reference sequence). The CDR3: CASSYGSRGGRAEAFF. DNA of the CDR3: TGTGCCAGCAGTTACGGATCCAGGGGGGGGAGAGCTGAAGCTTTCTTT.

The CDR3 sequence is CASSQDGLLNTEAFF. In DNA, the CDR3 is TGTGCCAGCAGCCAAGACGGACTGTTGAACACTGAAGCTTTCTTT. V is TRBV3-1 (or the pseudogene TRBV3-2) and J is TRBJ1-1; D not certain. V was trimmed by 0 bases and J by 0 bases, leaving 8 bases between them. This CDR3 contains 15 residues. Germline V CDR1 and CDR2: LGHDT, YNNKEL (reference sequence).

This rearrangement joins TRBV7-9 to TRBJ2-5, with 8 bases that match TRBD2. CDR1 and CDR2 from the germline V gene are SEHNR and FQNEAQ (reference sequence). This CDR3 spans 15 amino acids. V shed 4 bases, J shed 1 base, and the junction held 5 bases outside the gene matches. The CDR3 coding sequence is TGTGCCAGCAGCTACACAGCGGGGGCCCAAGAGACCCAGTACTTC. It encodes CASSYTAGAQETQYF.

The chain couples TRBV10-3 to TRBJ1-5; no definite D call. Trimming removed 5 bases from V and 4 bases from J, with 12 bases in between. Germline V gene sequence: CDR1 ENHRY, CDR2 SYGVKD. This CDR3 region has 14 residues. The CDR3 is CAISRGNFNQPQHF. As DNA, the CDR3 is TGTGCCATCAGTCGAGGAAACTTTAATCAGCCCCAGCATTTT.

The chain has TRBV12-3 or TRBV12-4 and TRBJ1-2; a possible D gene is TRBD1 (5 bases). V was shortened by 8 bases and J by 2 bases, with 6 bases between the two germline ends. The CDR3 runs to 11 residues. Here the CDR3 DNA reads TGTGCCAGCCAGGGAAACTATGGCTACACCTTC. It specifies CASQGNYGYTF.

V usage is TRBV6-5 and J usage is TRBJ2-3; D may be TRBD2 (7 bases). Trimming pared 10 bases from V and 2 bases from J, leaving 13 bases between. The germline gives CDR1 MNHEY, CDR2 SVGAGI. CDR3 length: 13 residues. The CDR3 DNA reads as TGTGCCACCCGGGGGGCCGTCACAGATACGCAGTATTTT. Translation: CATRGAVTDTQYF.

V and J are TRBV6-5 and TRBJ1-3; 9 bases map to TRBD1. With V trimmed by 0 bases and J by 1 base, 1 base remained unmatched. The CDR3 runs to 16 residues. Germline-derived CDR1 and CDR2 are MNHEY and SVGAGI. The CDR3 protein is CASSYSGTGSGNTIYF. CDR3 in DNA: TGTGCCAGCAGTTACTCGGGGACAGGGTCTGGAAACACCATATATTTT.

V is TRBV7-9 and J is TRBJ1-6; possibly TRBD1 for D (5 bases). From germline, CDR1 is SEHNR and CDR2 FQNEAQ (reference sequence). Between the trimmed V and J ends, which lost 1 base and 8 bases, there was a span of 12 bases. The CDR3 covers 15 residues. CDR3 loop: CASSLGGAGDSPLHF. The CDR3, as DNA: TGTGCCAGCAGCTTAGGAGGGGCCGGGGATTCACCCCTCCACTTT.